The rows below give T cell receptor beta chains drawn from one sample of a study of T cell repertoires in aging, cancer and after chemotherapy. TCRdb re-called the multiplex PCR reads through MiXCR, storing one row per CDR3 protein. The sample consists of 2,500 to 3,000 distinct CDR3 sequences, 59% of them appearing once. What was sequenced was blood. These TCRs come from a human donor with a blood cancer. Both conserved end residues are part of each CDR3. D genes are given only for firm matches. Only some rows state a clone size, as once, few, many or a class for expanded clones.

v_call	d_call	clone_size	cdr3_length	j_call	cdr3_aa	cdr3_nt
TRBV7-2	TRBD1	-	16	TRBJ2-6	CASSSTGGSGANVLTF	TGTGCCAGCAGCTCTACAGGGGGGTCTGGGGCCAACGTCCTGACTTTC
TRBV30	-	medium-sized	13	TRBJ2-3	CAWAPPSTDTQYF	TGTGCCTGGGCGCCCCCCAGCACAGATACGCAGTATTTT
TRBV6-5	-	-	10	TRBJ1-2	CASGGEGYTF	TGTGCCAGCGGCGGGGAAGGCTACACCTTC
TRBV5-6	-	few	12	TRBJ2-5	CASSLMGEAEGF	TGTGCCAGCAGCTTGATGGGGGAGGCCGAAGGATTC
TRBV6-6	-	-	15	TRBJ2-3	CASSLQRVGTDTQYF	TGTGCCAGCAGTCTCCAGCGGGTTGGCACAGATACGCAGTATTTT
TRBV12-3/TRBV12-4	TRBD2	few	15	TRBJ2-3	CASSFPLAGTDTQYF	TGTGCCAGCAGCTTCCCACTAGCGGGGACAGATACGCAGTATTTT
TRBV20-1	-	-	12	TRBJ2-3	CSARVAGDTQYF	TGCAGTGCTAGAGTCGCCGGAGATACGCAGTATTTT
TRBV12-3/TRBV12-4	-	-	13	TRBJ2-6	CASSFTGANVLTF	TGTGCCAGCAGTTTTACTGGGGCCAACGTCCTGACTTTC
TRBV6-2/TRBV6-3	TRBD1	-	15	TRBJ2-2	CASSWGQGHTGELFF	TGTGCCAGCAGCTGGGGACAGGGGCACACCGGGGAGCTGTTTTTT
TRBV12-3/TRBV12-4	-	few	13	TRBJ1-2	CASRLGDNYGYTF	TGTGCCAGCAGGCTAGGGGATAACTATGGCTACACCTTC
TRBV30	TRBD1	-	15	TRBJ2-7	CASRTTGTGYNEQYF	TGTGCCAGTAGGACCACCGGGACAGGGTATAACGAGCAGTACTTC
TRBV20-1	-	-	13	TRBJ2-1	CSASRGPNNEQFF	TGCAGTGCTAGTAGAGGGCCGAACAATGAGCAGTTCTTC
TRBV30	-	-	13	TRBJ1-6	CAWGGLVASPLHF	TGTGCCTGGGGCGGTTTAGTGGCCTCACCCCTCCACTTT
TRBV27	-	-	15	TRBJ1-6	CASSLSTTGNSPLHF	TGTGCCAGCAGTTTGTCCACGACCGGAAATTCACCCCTCCACTTT
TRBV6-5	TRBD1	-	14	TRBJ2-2	CASRGTGLDGELFF	TGTGCCAGCAGGGGGACAGGGTTGGACGGGGAGCTGTTTTTT
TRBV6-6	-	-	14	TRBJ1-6	CASSPYDYNSPLHF	TGTGCCAGCAGTCCCTACGACTATAATTCACCCCTCCACTTT
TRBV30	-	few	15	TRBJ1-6	CAWSRGGSFNSPLHF	TGTGCCTGGAGTAGGGGAGGCAGTTTTAATTCACCCCTCCACTTT
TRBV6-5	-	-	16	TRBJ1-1	CASSSPSGNGDTEAFF	TGTGCCAGCAGTTCCCCCTCGGGGAACGGGGACACTGAAGCTTTCTTT
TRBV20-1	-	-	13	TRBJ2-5	CSARPPLRETQYF	TGCAGTGCTAGACCTCCGCTTAGAGAGACCCAGTACTTC
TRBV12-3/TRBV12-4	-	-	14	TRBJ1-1	CASSLYPAVTEAFF	TGTGCCAGCAGTTTATACCCCGCCGTCACTGAAGCTTTCTTT
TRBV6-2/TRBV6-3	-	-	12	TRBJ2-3	CASSYVGDTQYF	TGTGCCAGCAGTTACGTCGGGGATACGCAGTATTTT
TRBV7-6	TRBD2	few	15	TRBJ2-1	CASSRGASGFNEQFF	TGTGCCAGCAGCAGAGGGGCTAGCGGGTTCAATGAGCAGTTCTTC
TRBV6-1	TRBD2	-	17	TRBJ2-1	CASSGSVLLAGVSEQFF	TGTGCCAGCAGTGGCTCGGTACTGCTAGCGGGAGTGTCTGAGCAGTTCTTC
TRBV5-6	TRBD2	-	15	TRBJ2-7	CASSSMGGATYEQYF	TGTGCCAGCAGCTCGATGGGAGGGGCGACCTACGAGCAGTACTTC
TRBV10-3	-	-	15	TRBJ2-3	CAIREDKAGTDTQYF	TGTGCCATCAGGGAGGACAAGGCTGGAACAGATACGCAGTATTTT
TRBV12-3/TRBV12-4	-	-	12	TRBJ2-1	CASRLQGPEQFF	TGTGCCAGCAGATTACAGGGTCCTGAGCAGTTCTTC
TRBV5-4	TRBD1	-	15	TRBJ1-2	CASSLAAGGNYGYTF	TGTGCCAGCAGCTTGGCCGCAGGGGGAAACTATGGCTACACCTTC
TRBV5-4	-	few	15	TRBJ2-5	CASRSAVQGQETQYF	TGTGCCAGCAGATCAGCGGTCCAAGGCCAAGAGACCCAGTACTTC
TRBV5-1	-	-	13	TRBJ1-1	CASSFAFNTEAFF	TGCGCCAGCAGCTTCGCATTTAACACTGAAGCTTTCTTT
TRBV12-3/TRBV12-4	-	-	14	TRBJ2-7	CASSLALAAYEQYF	TGTGCCAGCAGTTTAGCCCTCGCAGCCTACGAGCAGTACTTC
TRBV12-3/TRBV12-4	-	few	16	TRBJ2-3	CASRTGAGAFTDTQYF	TGTGCCAGCAGGACAGGGGCGGGAGCTTTCACAGATACGCAGTATTTT
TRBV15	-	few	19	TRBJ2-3	CATSRPYRQDPPPLDTQYF	TGTGCCACCAGCAGACCCTACCGACAGGACCCCCCGCCTTTGGATACGCAGTATTTT
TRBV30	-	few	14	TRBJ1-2	CAWSDGWGPYGYTF	TGTGCCTGGAGTGACGGGTGGGGACCCTATGGCTACACCTTC
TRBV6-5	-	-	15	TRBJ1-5	CASSSQQVNNQPQHF	TGTGCCAGCAGTTCCCAACAGGTGAACAATCAGCCCCAGCATTTT
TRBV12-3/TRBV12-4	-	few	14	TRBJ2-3	CASSRGTSTDTQYF	TGTGCCAGCAGCCGCGGGACCAGCACAGATACGCAGTATTTT
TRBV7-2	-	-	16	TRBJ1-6	CASSFHREGFSSPLHF	TGTGCCAGCAGCTTTCACCGCGAGGGGTTTAGTTCACCCCTCCACTTT
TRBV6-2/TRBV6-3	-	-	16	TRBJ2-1	CASSPDRRSRNNEQFF	TGTGCCAGCAGTCCCGACCGGCGATCCCGGAACAATGAGCAGTTCTTC
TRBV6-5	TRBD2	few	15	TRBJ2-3	CASTLAAGGLDTQYF	TGTGCCAGCACCCTGGCAGCGGGAGGGCTAGATACGCAGTATTTT
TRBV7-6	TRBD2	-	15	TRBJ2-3	CASSSLAGGTDTQYF	TGTGCCAGCAGCTCCCTAGCGGGTGGGACAGATACGCAGTATTTT
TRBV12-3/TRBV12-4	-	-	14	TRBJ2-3	CASRWQGSTDTQYF	TGTGCCAGCAGATGGCAGGGAAGCACAGATACGCAGTATTTT
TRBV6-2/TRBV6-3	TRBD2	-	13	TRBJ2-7	CASRMGLLYEQYF	TGTGCCAGCAGGATGGGACTACTCTACGAGCAGTACTTC
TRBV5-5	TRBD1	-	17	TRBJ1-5	CASSGGTGSYSNQPQHF	TGTGCCAGCAGCGGAGGGACAGGGTCGTATAGCAATCAGCCCCAGCATTTT
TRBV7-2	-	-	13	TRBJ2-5	CASSLEGGKTQYF	TGTGCCAGCAGCTTAGAGGGTGGCAAGACCCAGTACTTC
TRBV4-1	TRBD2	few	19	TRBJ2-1	CASSHRTSGVYNLNNEQFF	TGCGCCAGCAGCCATCGGACTAGCGGGGTCTATAACTTGAACAATGAGCAGTTCTTC
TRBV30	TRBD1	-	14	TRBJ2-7	CAWSTGTGLYEQYF	TGTGCCTGGAGCACCGGGACAGGGCTGTACGAGCAGTACTTC
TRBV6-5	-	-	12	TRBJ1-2	CASSAGDYGYTF	TGTGCCAGTTCCGCAGGGGACTATGGCTACACCTTC
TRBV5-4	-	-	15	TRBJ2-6	CASSSPGLGANVLTF	TGTGCCAGCAGCTCCCCGGGACTCGGGGCCAACGTCCTGACTTTC
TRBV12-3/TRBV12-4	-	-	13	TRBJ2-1	CASSPSRDNEQFF	TGTGCCAGCAGCCCAAGCCGCGACAATGAGCAGTTCTTC
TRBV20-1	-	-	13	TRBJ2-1	CSARGASRNEQFF	TGCAGTGCTAGGGGGGCTAGCCGGAATGAGCAGTTCTTC
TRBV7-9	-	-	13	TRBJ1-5	CASSLGVDQPQHF	TGTGCCAGCAGCTTAGGGGTAGATCAGCCCCAGCATTTT
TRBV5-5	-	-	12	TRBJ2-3	CASSGHGDTQYF	TGTGCCAGCTCCGGTCATGGAGATACGCAGTATTTT
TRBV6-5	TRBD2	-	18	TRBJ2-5	CASSYSGSSGGYSETQYF	TGTGCCAGCAGTTACTCAGGATCTAGCGGGGGTTATTCGGAGACCCAGTACTTC
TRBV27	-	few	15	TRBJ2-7	CASSPRAPAGVEQYF	TGTGCCAGCAGCCCACGGGCGCCCGCTGGGGTCGAGCAGTACTTC
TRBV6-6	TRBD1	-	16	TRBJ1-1	CASSWTGTGLAAEAFF	TGTGCCAGCAGTTGGACCGGGACAGGGTTAGCTGCTGAAGCTTTCTTT
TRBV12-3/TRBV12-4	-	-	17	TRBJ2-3	CASSHGHRTDGTDTQYF	TGTGCCAGTTCCCACGGCCACCGAACCGACGGCACAGATACGCAGTATTTT